The source of this T cell receptor (beta chain) is a study of blood T cell repertoires in COVID-19. Background on the study: Material from acute and convalescent COVID-19 was sourced from the United States, Italy and Spain.

As processed by the authors: By means of reference gene primer amplification, nucleated cell counts were estimated. TCRdb's copy holds only in-frame clones and misses some; the assay was immunoSEQ multiplex PCR. V and J calls and clone size are copied from that table; D and trimming were computed from the DNA. This sample yields around 200,000 clones, of which 65% to 85% are seen a single time; 8.2% belongs to the top ten. V lost 2 bases, J lost 4 bases, and 9 bases lay in between. Germline V gene lookup returns CDR1 SGHTA and CDR2 FQGNSA. The CDR3 runs to 13 residues. The gene calls are TRBV7-2 and TRBJ2-7, with D maybe TRBD1 (5 bases). The receptor comes from a woman between 50 and 59 years old with acute or convalescent COVID-19. The sample was peripheral blood. The CDR3 coding sequence is TGTGCCAGCAGCTTATCAGGGCCTTACGAGCAGTACTTC. Its translation is CASSLSGPYEQYF.